The 20 T cell receptor beta chains given below trace back to one sample, sequenced in a study of T-cell memory formation after mild COVID-19. TCRdb reprocessed the 5' RACE reads with MiXCR, giving one entry per CDR3 protein. Of about 430,000 distinct CDR3 sequences in the sample, about 24% are singletons; the top ten hold around 8.1%. The material sequenced was PBMCs or a T cell subset sorted from them (not recorded which). These receptors were taken from an adult woman who had mild COVID-19 (a few samples of this study predate the infection). Cell type and time point are not known.

The J gene is TRBJ2-1, the V gene TRBV7-6, with no clear D. The V and J ends lost 2 bases and 8 bases respectively, with 10 bases between them. Germline CDR1 is SGHVS and CDR2 is FNYEAQ. The CDR3 is 13 amino acids. The CDR3 nucleotides read TGTGCCAGCAGCTTATTACCCCCGGATGAGCAGTTCTTC. This codes for CASSLLPPDEQFF.

The chain recombines TRBV3-1 with TRBJ2-1; D possibly corresponds to TRBD2 (6 bases). Germline CDR1 reads LGHDT; CDR2 reads YNNKEL (reference sequence). This CDR3 spans 16 amino acids. Trimming took 1 base from V and 10 from J, leaving 20 bases between them. The CDR3 sequence: CASSQGHQTPSGEQFF. The CDR3 coding sequence is TGTGCCAGCAGCCAAGGACACCAGACTCCGAGCGGGGAGCAGTTCTTC.

The sample holds many counts of this clonotype. The chain uses TRBV27 and TRBJ1-2; 11 positions agree with TRBD1. The CDR3 runs 16 residues. The J segment lost 0 bases and the V segment lost 4 bases, leaving 4 bases of the junction unmatched. CDR1 MNHEY and CDR2 SMNVEV come from the germline V gene (reference sequence). CDR3 residues: CASSSGTGGPNYGYTF. The CDR3, as DNA: TGTGCCAGCAGTTCGGGGACAGGGGGTCCTAACTATGGCTACACCTTC.

This clonotype was observed a handful of times. The chain joins TRBV2 to TRBJ2-3, with 10 bases fitting TRBD2. The germline CDR1 and CDR2 sequences are SNHLY and FYNNEI. V was pared by 5 bases and J by 7 bases, with 6 bases of the junction left unmatched. The CDR3 is 14 residues long. CDR3 bases: TGTGCCAGCAGTACCTCTAGCGGGGGAAATACGCAGTATTTT. This encodes CASSTSSGGNTQYF.

J is TRBJ2-1 and V is TRBV29-1; 11 bases are shared with TRBD2. Germline CDR1 is SQVTM and CDR2 is ANQGSEA. With V trimmed by 0 bases and J by 6 bases, 4 bases remained unmatched. The CDR3 has 15 residues. The CDR3 reads CSVEEGLAGGNEQFF. DNA for the CDR3: TGCAGCGTTGAAGAAGGTCTAGCGGGAGGCAATGAGCAGTTCTTC.

In nucleotides, the CDR3 is TGTGCCAGCAGCGTAGTCGGAGGGCTGGGTACTGAAGCTTTCTTT. Translation: CASSVVGGLGTEAFF. V and J are TRBV9 and TRBJ1-1; D is uncertain. CDR3 length: 15 residues. Germline V gene sequence: CDR1 SGDLS, CDR2 YYNGEE. With 0 bases removed from V and 5 bases from J, the gap between germline ends came to 14 bases.

This clonotype was counted only a few times. The chain employs TRBV5-5 and TRBJ2-2, with D possibly TRBD1 on 6 matching bases. Germline loops: CDR1 SGHKS, CDR2 YYEKEE (reference sequence). There are 15 residues in the CDR3. The V and J ends lost 6 bases and 4 bases respectively, with 16 bases between them. This CDR3 is CASTGTRGGTGELFF. In nucleotides, the CDR3 is TGTGCCAGCACCGGGACCAGGGGTGGCACCGGGGAGCTGTTTTTT. The full variable domain, rest sourced from reference TRBV5-5 and TRBJ2-2, is DAGVTQSPTHLIKTRGQQVTLRCSPISGHKSVSWYQQVLGQGPQFIFQYYEKEERGRGNFPDRFSARQFPNYSSELNVNALLLGDSALYLCASTGTRGGTGELFFGEGSRLTVL.

This chain connects TRBV12-3 or TRBV12-4 to TRBJ1-2; 9 nucleotides match TRBD1. J gave up 4 bases and V 5 bases, and 11 bases lay outside the gene matches. The CDR3 is 16 amino acids. CDR3 protein: CASSNSLDRGFYGYTF. The CDR3 DNA is TGTGCCAGCAGTAACTCTTTGGACAGGGGTTTCTATGGCTACACCTTC.

The gene calls are TRBV4-3 and TRBJ2-5, with D unclear. Germline CDR1 LGHNA, CDR2 YSLEER. The V end was cut by 0 bases, the J end by 7 bases, with 12 bases between. The CDR3 consists of 14 residues. CDR3 sequence: CASSQDPDPRTQYF. The CDR3 DNA follows: TGCGCCAGCAGCCAAGATCCGGACCCGAGGACCCAGTACTTC.

The gene calls are TRBV7-3 and TRBJ1-2, with D possibly matching TRBD1 (6 bases). Germline V gene sequence: CDR1 SGHTA, CDR2 FQGTGA. Trimming removed 5 bases at V and 4 bases at J, with 20 bases between. CDR3 length equals 16 residues. The CDR3 DNA reads TGTGCCAGCAGCCCAGAGGGCGGCAGGGGAAGCTATGGCTACACCTTC. Translating gives CASSPEGGRGSYGYTF.

The chain carries TRBV7-9 and TRBJ1-2; 9 nucleotides line up with TRBD1. Trimming removed 8 bases from V and 5 bases from J; junction bases left unmatched: 12. The germline V gene has CDR1 SEHNR and CDR2 FQNEAQ (reference sequence). The CDR3 runs 15 residues. Here the CDR3 DNA reads TGTGCCAGCTCGACCCCCCGGGACAGGGCATATGGCTACACCTTC. Translated, it gives CASSTPRDRAYGYTF.

This clonotype was recorded a few times. This sequence joins TRBV7-9 and TRBJ2-7; 12 bases line up with TRBD1. Germline V gives CDR1 SEHNR, CDR2 FQNEAQ (reference sequence). CDR3 size: 17 residues. Germline trimming cut 1 base from V and 4 bases from J; bases unmatched to any gene: 8. This CDR3 reads CASSLDPWGQGAYEQYF. The CDR3 coding sequence is TGTGCCAGCAGCTTAGACCCTTGGGGACAGGGGGCATACGAGCAGTACTTC.

This clonotype has a handful of counts. The chain is built from TRBV27 and TRBJ2-7; D is unclear. The germline CDR1 and CDR2 sequences are MNHEY and SMNVEV (reference sequence). The V end was cut by 6 bases, the J end by 2 bases, with 11 bases between. This CDR3 has 13 amino acids. Here the CDR3 DNA reads TGTGCCAGCAGCCATGGGCCCACCTACGAGCAGTACTTC. This gives the protein CASSHGPTYEQYF.

The chain combines TRBV12-3 or TRBV12-4 with TRBJ2-3; D may be TRBD1 or TRBD2 (5 bases each). Deletions cut 7 bases from V and 3 bases from J, with 14 bases between. The CDR3 covers 14 residues. CDR3 bases: TGTGCCAGCAATGAGGGGATGGGGACAGATACGCAGTATTTT. It yields the protein CASNEGMGTDTQYF.

V is TRBV10-3 and J is TRBJ2-7, with TRBD1 as a possible D gene (5 bases). Germline V gene sequence: CDR1 ENHRY, CDR2 SYGVKD. This CDR3 has 13 residues. The germline V and J ends were trimmed by 4 bases and 5 bases, with 12 bases remaining between them. The CDR3 loop is CAISVGAGDEQYF. DNA for the CDR3: TGTGCCATCAGTGTTGGGGCAGGAGACGAGCAGTACTTC.

The V call is TRBV4-1, the J call TRBJ1-1, with a tentative D call TRBD1 (6 bases). CDR1 is MGHRA, CDR2 YSYEKL, per germline. Trimming cost V 1 base and J 11 bases, with 14 bases left between them. The CDR3 spans 13 residues. In nucleotides, the CDR3 is TGCGCCAGCAGCCAAGGACTAACAGGGAGGGCTTTCTTT. Translation gives CASSQGLTGRAFF.

The CDR3 DNA sequence: TGTGCCAGCAGGGCGCCTCGGGACAGCACCTACGAGCAGTACTTC. It yields the protein CASRAPRDSTYEQYF. The chain has TRBV6-5 and TRBJ2-7; 7 bases align to TRBD1. Germline-derived CDR1 and CDR2 are MNHEY and SVGAGI. With V trimmed by 6 bases and J by 2 bases, 10 bases remained unmatched. This CDR3 is built from 15 residues.

This clonotype was detected many times. This chain connects TRBV7-9 to TRBJ2-5; D not resolved. CDR1 and CDR2 from the germline V gene are SEHNR and FQNEAQ (reference sequence). Trimming removed 5 bases at V and 2 bases at J, with 6 bases between. The length of the CDR3 is 12 residues. The chain's CDR3 is CASSPLQETQYF. Written as DNA, the CDR3 is TGTGCCAGCAGCCCCCTACAAGAGACCCAGTACTTC. The whole variable domain, remainder taken from reference TRBV7-9 and TRBJ2-5, is DTGVSQNPRHKITKRGQNVTFRCDPISEHNRLYWYRQTLGQGPEFLTYFQNEAQLEKSRLLSDRFSAERPKGSFSTLEIQRTEQGDSAMYLCASSPLQETQYFGPGTRLLVL.

This chain uses TRBV5-1 with TRBJ1-1; D call uncertain. The CDR3 has 15 residues. V was cut by 0 bases and J by 1 base, with 10 bases left in between. The V gene's germline CDR1 is SGHRS and CDR2 YFSETQ. The CDR3 DNA reads as TGCGCCAGCAGCTTGGAGCGACCGTCGAACACTGAAGCTTTCTTT. Translation gives CASSLERPSNTEAFF. Looking up the rest from reference TRBV5-1 and TRBJ1-1 gives the full variable domain: KAGVTQTPRYLIKTRGQQVTLSCSPISGHRSVSWYQQTPGQGLQFLFEYFSETQRNKGNFPGRFSGRQFSNSRSEMNVSTLELGDSALYLCASSLERPSNTEAFFGQGTRLTVV.

This clonotype was seen more than once but under ten times. The chain employs TRBV6-1 and TRBJ1-2; no definite D call. Trimming removed 2 bases at V and 5 bases at J, with 3 bases between. Germline V gene lookup returns CDR1 MNHNS and CDR2 SASEGT. The CDR3 consists of 11 residues. The CDR3 sequence is CASSERYGYTF. The CDR3 DNA reads as TGTGCCAGCAGTGAAAGATATGGCTACACCTTC.